These 10 T cell receptor beta chains were all obtained from the same sample, sequenced in a study of cytomegalovirus exposure and HLA in healthy donors. With 60 Vbeta and 13 Jbeta primers, the PCR was carried out. Here immunoSEQ multiplex PCR was the method, and the copy in TCRdb shows in-frame clones only, minus some. The sample includes roughly 200,000 clones, roughly 90% of them seen just once. The source material was PBMCs. The receptors stem from a young woman in good health and CMV-seronegative.

The chain joins TRBV2 to TRBJ2-7, with D hard to call. The V gene lost 7 bases and the J gene lost 0 bases, with 10 bases spanning the gap. Per the germline V gene, CDR1 is SNHLY and CDR2 is FYNNEI. The CDR3 loop spans 13 amino acids. CDR3 bases: TGTGCCAGCAATCGGAGACTCTCCTACGAGCAGTACTTC. Protein product: CASNRRLSYEQYF.

The chain couples TRBV19 to TRBJ2-3, with a weak D call TRBD2 (6 bases). This CDR3 is built from 11 residues. Germline V gene sequence: CDR1 LNHDA, CDR2 SQIVND (reference sequence). V was pared by 8 bases and J by 6 bases, with 9 bases between. The CDR3 nucleotides are TGTGCCAGTGGGGGGACGGATACGCAGTATTTT. Protein product: CASGGTDTQYF.

J is TRBJ2-1 and V is TRBV5-1; TRBD1 matches 9 bases. This CDR3 spans 17 amino acids. The ends lost 1 base at V and 8 bases at J; junction bases unmatched: 13. Germline V CDR1 and CDR2: SGHRS, YFSETQ. This CDR3 is CASSLSGGGQGWYEQFF. DNA of the CDR3: TGCGCCAGCAGCTTGTCGGGGGGAGGACAGGGGTGGTATGAGCAGTTCTTC.

This clone was seen a handful of times. The rearrangement uses TRBV5-4 and TRBJ1-1, with TRBD1 matching over 7 bases. The CDR3 runs 15 residues. Germline V gene sequence: CDR1 SGHNT, CDR2 YYREEE (reference sequence). The J segment lost 4 bases and the V segment lost 4 bases, leaving 10 bases of the junction unmatched. The CDR3 nucleotides are TGTGCCAGCAGCAGGGGCACAGGGGAAGGCACTGAAGCTTTCTTT. Amino acid sequence: CASSRGTGEGTEAFF.

V gene TRBV7-7 combines with J gene TRBJ2-5, with no clear D. CDR1 and CDR2 (germline): SSHAT, FNYEAQ (reference sequence). The CDR3 runs to 13 residues. V lost 3 bases and J 5 bases, leaving 10 bases between the germline ends. The CDR3 nucleotides read TGTGCCAGCAGCTTCGCGAACGAGGAGACCCAGTACTTC. This encodes CASSFANEETQYF.

The chain combines TRBV30 with TRBJ2-7; 8 positions match TRBD1. The V gene end was trimmed by 4 bases and the J gene end by 9 bases; junction bases not matched to a gene: 8. Germline V lookup: CDR1 GTSNPN, CDR2 SVGIG (reference sequence). CDR3 length: 12 residues. Here the CDR3 DNA reads TGTGCCTGGAATCTCGGGACAGGCGGGCAGTACTTC. It specifies CAWNLGTGGQYF.

The chain is built from TRBV19 and TRBJ1-4; 7 nucleotides align to TRBD1. V dropped 0 bases and J dropped 6; count of bases not matched to a gene: 7. Germline V gene data show CDR1 as LNHDA and CDR2 as SQIVND (reference sequence). The CDR3 has 16 amino acids. CDR3 sequence (DNA): TGTGCCAGTAGTATAGAGACAGGGAATCGGTATGAAAAACTGTTTTTT. This translates into CASSIETGNRYEKLFF.

The V gene is TRBV10-3, the J gene TRBJ2-3, with 7 nucleotides matching TRBD2. Unmatched junction bases numbered 6, after V lost 6 bases and J lost 3 bases. CDR1 is ENHRY and CDR2 is SYGVKD in the germline V gene. The CDR3 has 14 residues. Here the CDR3 DNA reads TGTGCCATCAGCGCCGGGACTACTACAGATACGCAGTATTTT. Encoded protein: CAISAGTTTDTQYF.

The rearrangement joins TRBV7-2 to TRBJ2-7, with 11 bases aligning to TRBD2. V trimming: 4 bases; J trimming: 3 bases; junction bases outside the gene matches: 8. The CDR3 extends over 16 amino acids. Germline CDR1 reads SGHTA; CDR2 reads FQGNSA. The CDR3 sequence: CASSYTGTSGIYEQYF. In DNA form, the CDR3 reads TGTGCCAGCAGCTACACCGGGACTAGCGGAATCTACGAGCAGTACTTC.

The chain employs TRBV4-1 and TRBJ2-7, with D perhaps matching TRBD2 (6 bases). V was trimmed by 4 bases and J by 2 bases, leaving 12 bases between them. Germline values: CDR1 MGHRA, CDR2 YSYEKL. This CDR3 contains 14 residues. The CDR3 coding sequence is TGCGCCAGCAGCCCCCAGACTAGGGCCTACGAGCAGTACTTC. This sequence encodes CASSPQTRAYEQYF.